Sequencing of this TCR beta chain was carried out in a study of T cells after yellow fever vaccination (dated by TCRdb to between 2017 and 2020). For context, the study as a whole: The SMART-Seq v4 Ultra Low Input RNA kit was used to prepare libraries from fractions with low cell numbers. Bulk TCR alpha and beta repertoires were sequenced longitudinally to track T-cell clones before and after primary and booster YFV17D yellow fever vaccination. The cohort comprised two healthy male donors, one aged 18 to 29 and one aged 30 to 39 years. Blood was collected at multiple timepoints before and after primary and secondary immunization, and bulk PBMC replicates and cell subsets were isolated. The investigation overall reported the following: Because the study included only a couple of donors, the extent to which the findings can be generalized is limited. Most clones expanded after primary vaccination (almost 97% of CD4 and around 89% of CD8) were re-detected after the booster, suggesting that broad memory maintenance occurred. The secondary T-cell response was weaker than the primary response but faster, peaking on day 5 instead of day 15. FACS-sorted repertoires could contain abundant contaminating clonotypes from the bulk population, so computational filtering was required. A small fraction of clonotypes appeared in both the CD4 and CD8 compartments, likely as a result of convergent recombination.

Interpreted using the paper, the treatment or condition label stands for: live attenuated yellow fever vaccine strain. PBMCs were isolated from peripheral blood using a standard Ficoll-Paque protocol. CD4 and CD8 T-cell fractions were isolated with Dynabeads CD4 and CD8 positive selection kits. TriZol was used to extract RNA from bulk PBMCs, CD4 and CD8 fractions, and dextramer-positive and dextramer-negative fractions. This clonotype has at least ten counts. Its antigen remains undetermined. Base qualities were left out, and no much larger clone turns up one base away. Synthesis of TCR cDNA relied on 5'RACE template switching, a step that introduced a universal primer site along with unique molecular identifiers. Priming for cDNA synthesis came from both the TCR alpha and TCR beta constant segments. Libraries were amplified in two PCR steps, with sample barcodes and sequencing adapters added in the second step. Sequencing of libraries was done on Illumina HiSeq 2500 (2x100 bp) or NovaSeq (2x150 bp). In the source study's methods: Demultiplexing of reads and collapsing into UMI consensus sequences were performed with MIGEC, and V(D)J alignment was carried out with MiXCR. Vaccine-responding clonotypes were identified with edgeR using replicate PBMC samples, with FDR below 0.01 and a log2 fold change above 5 up to day 15 being required. Each bulk clonotype was labeled CD4 or CD8 based on which sequenced repertoire, CD4 or CD8, contained the clonotype at higher abundance. TCRdb redid the processing of the public reads, applying fastp at Q25 and MiXCR, and retained in-frame beta chains. CDR3 protein sequences are deduplicated, and each keeps its most common genes and DNA. TCRdb, rather than the study authors, made the V and J calls. This sample holds about 150,000 distinct CDR3 sequences; more than 6.5% were observed only once. The ten largest make up approximately 0.59% of the sample.

The TCR comes from a man under 40 who received the YFV17D yellow fever vaccine. This material consisted of CD4+ T cells sorted from PBMCs, taken 10 days after the yellow fever booster vaccination.

The CDR3 corresponds to CASSSLTGLYNNEQFF. The DNA sequence is TGTGCCAGCAGCTCTTTAACAGGGTTGTATAACAATGAGCAGTTCTTC. The rearrangement combines TRBV7-9 with TRBJ2-1; perhaps TRBD1 is the D gene, with 6 bases matching. The CDR1 and CDR2 encoded by the germline V gene (reference sequence) are SEHNR and FQNEAQ. The junction carries 18 bases between V and J, which are trimmed by 4 bases and 5 bases respectively. The CDR3 measures 16 amino acids from cysteine to phenylalanine. The CDR3 DNA has 48 bases and is translated from base 1. Where the CDR3 stops, the reference TRBV7-9 and TRBJ2-1 genes take over; the full variable domain is DTGVSQNPRHKITKRGQNVTFRCDPISEHNRLYWYRQTLGQGPEFLTYFQNEAQLEKSRLLSDRFSAERPKGSFSTLEIQRTEQGDSAMYLCASSSLTGLYNNEQFFGPGTRLTVL.